Listed below are T cell receptor beta chains from one sample, sequenced in a study of blood T cells in healthy people across ages. MiXCR, run by TCRdb on the 5' RACE reads, gives a single entry per CDR3 protein. The data contain 700,000 to 800,000 distinct CDR3 sequences, roughly 45% of them singletons. Material for sequencing was blood. Receptors were obtained from a woman aged 55 to 70 in good health. The conserved cysteine and the conserved F or W are not part of the CDR3 here. The order of the fields is CDR3 protein, V gene.

cdr3_aa: SGGAGTLNEQF
v_call: TRBV29-1

cdr3_aa: ASSQTRLETGELF
v_call: TRBV4-2

cdr3_aa: ASSRVAGSNEQF
v_call: TRBV7-3

cdr3_aa: ASSQVYDYGYT
v_call: TRBV3-1

cdr3_aa: ARRLEQGGDEQY
v_call: TRBV3-1

cdr3_aa: AYTTSSETQY
v_call: TRBV30

cdr3_aa: ASILTSGSYEQY
v_call: TRBV6-2/TRBV6-3

cdr3_aa: SAESGETQY
v_call: TRBV20-1

cdr3_aa: ASSSPGQYTEAF
v_call: TRBV5-1

cdr3_aa: SARDFGGNQETQY
v_call: TRBV20-1

cdr3_aa: ASSPHRDHEQY
v_call: TRBV7-2

cdr3_aa: ASSRLRQGQETQY
v_call: TRBV6-2/TRBV6-3

cdr3_aa: ASSPYRLAGGETQY
v_call: TRBV18

cdr3_aa: ASSLAGASPGTQY
v_call: TRBV7-2

cdr3_aa: ATSRHLAGGGGETQY
v_call: TRBV15

cdr3_aa: ASSITGQGNTIY
v_call: TRBV5-1

cdr3_aa: ASNLAGGPGNEQY
v_call: TRBV9

cdr3_aa: ASSLAEFYEQY
v_call: TRBV12-3/TRBV12-4

cdr3_aa: ASSLGGASGGHNEQF
v_call: TRBV11-1

cdr3_aa: SVASRTSGEETQY
v_call: TRBV29-1

cdr3_aa: ASSSTGTGLADTQY
v_call: TRBV12-3/TRBV12-4

cdr3_aa: ASSLAHASYGYT
v_call: TRBV5-6

cdr3_aa: ASTTHGHGEQF
v_call: TRBV27